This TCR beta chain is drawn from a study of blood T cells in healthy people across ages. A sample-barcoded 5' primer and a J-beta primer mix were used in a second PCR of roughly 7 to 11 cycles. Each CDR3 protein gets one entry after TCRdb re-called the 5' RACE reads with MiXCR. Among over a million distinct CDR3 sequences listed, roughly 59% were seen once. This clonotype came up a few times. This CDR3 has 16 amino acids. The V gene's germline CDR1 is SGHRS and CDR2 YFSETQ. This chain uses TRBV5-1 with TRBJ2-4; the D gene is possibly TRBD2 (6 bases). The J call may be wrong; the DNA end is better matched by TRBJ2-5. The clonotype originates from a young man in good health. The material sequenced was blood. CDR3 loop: CASSPYSGTQGETQYF. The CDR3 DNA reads TGCGCCAGCAGCCCCTACTCCGGGACTCAGGGAGAGACCCAGTACTTC.